This T cell receptor beta chain was identified in a study of T cells in Graves' hyperthyroidism and ophthalmopathy. On the study more broadly: Peripheral blood was obtained at initial diagnosis, preceding any treatment.

Together with thyroid ultrasound, orbital computed tomography, serum thyroxine and TRAb, clinical symptoms were used for diagnoses. CDR3 length equals 16 residues. J lost 3 bases, V lost 2 bases, and 6 bases had no gene match. CDR1 KGHSH and CDR2 LQKENI come from the germline V gene. The table lists this clonotype with many counts. Authors of the study amplified TCR beta CDR3 regions from RNA transcripts. Carried out on the TCR CDR3, a first-round RT-PCR used the HTBI primer set. One entry per CDR3 protein results from TCRdb running MiXCR on the multiplex PCR reads. The sample includes about 380,000 distinct CDR3 sequences, roughly 13% of them seen just once.

V usage is TRBV18 and J usage is TRBJ2-3; the match to TRBD1 covers 9 bases. Sequencing was done on a sample of blood. This sequence originates from an older woman with Graves' hyperthyroidism. CDR3 DNA sequence: TGTGCCAGCTCACCATCCGGCGGACAGGGGACAGATACGCAGTATTTT. Translated, it gives CASSPSGGQGTDTQYF.